The present T cell receptor (beta chain) was sequenced within a study of T cells in Graves' hyperthyroidism and ophthalmopathy. V lost 3 bases to trimming and J lost 1 base, with 15 bases between them. The CDR3 loop spans 16 amino acids. Germline CDR1 is SGHNT and CDR2 is YENEEA. The source material, RNA transcripts, was used to amplify TCR beta CDR3 regions. When the TCR CDR3 underwent first-round RT-PCR, the HTBI primer set was used. TCRdb ran MiXCR on the multiplex PCR reads and lists one entry per CDR3 protein. Of about 290,000 distinct CDR3 sequences in the sample, approximately 13% were seen once. Aged 18 to 65, the patients had hyperthyroidism that was newly diagnosed and had lasted under 2 months. Diagnoses used clinical symptoms, serum thyroxine and TRAb, thyroid ultrasound and orbital computed tomography. It was 8 to 10 ml of fresh peripheral blood that supplied the PBMCs. This clonotype was detected many times.

Sequenced material: blood. This chain links TRBV11-3 with TRBJ1-1, with D perhaps TRBD1 (5 bases). The clonotype originates from a woman in her thirties or forties with Graves' hyperthyroidism. The CDR3 nucleotides read TGTGCCAGCAGCTTGCTGATACTGGGGGGGAACACTGAAGCTTTCTTT. Translated, it gives CASSLLILGGNTEAFF.